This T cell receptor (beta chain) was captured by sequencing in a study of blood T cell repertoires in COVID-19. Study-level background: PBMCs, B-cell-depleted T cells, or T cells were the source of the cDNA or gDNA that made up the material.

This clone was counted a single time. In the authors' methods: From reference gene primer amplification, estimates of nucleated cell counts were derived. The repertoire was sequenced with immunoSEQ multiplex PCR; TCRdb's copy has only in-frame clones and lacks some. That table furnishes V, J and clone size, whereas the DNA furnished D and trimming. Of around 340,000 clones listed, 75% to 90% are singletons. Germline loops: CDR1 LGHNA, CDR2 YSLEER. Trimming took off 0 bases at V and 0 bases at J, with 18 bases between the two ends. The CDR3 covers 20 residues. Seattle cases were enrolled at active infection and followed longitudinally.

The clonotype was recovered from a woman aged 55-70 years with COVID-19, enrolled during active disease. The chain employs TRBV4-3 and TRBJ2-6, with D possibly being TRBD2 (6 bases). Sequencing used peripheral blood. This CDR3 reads CASSQDLSAGRTSGANVLTF. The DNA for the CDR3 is TGCGCCAGCAGCCAAGATCTATCGGCAGGGAGGACCTCTGGGGCCAACGTCCTGACTTTC.